These 28 T cell receptor beta chains share one sample of origin, sequenced in a study of blood T cell repertoires in COVID-19. Method: immunoSEQ multiplex PCR; TCRdb's copy keeps in-frame clones and lacks some. The sample records hundreds of thousands of clones, 85% to 90% being singletons. The sequenced sample was PBMCs or T cells enriched from blood (not recorded which). Receptor source: a woman between 45 and 60 years old who had recovered from COVID-19.

V usage is TRBV30 and J usage is TRBJ1-1; D gene unclear. This CDR3 is built from 13 residues. The V gene lost 0 bases and the J gene lost 0 bases, with 5 bases spanning the gap. The germline CDR1 and CDR2 sequences are GTSNPN and SVGIG (reference sequence). CDR3 amino acids: CAWSVSLNTEAFF. CDR3 DNA sequence: TGTGCCTGGAGTGTCTCCTTGAACACTGAAGCTTTCTTT. Together with reference TRBV30 and TRBJ1-1, the CDR3 gives the full variable domain: SQTIHQWPATLVQPVGSPLSLECTVEGTSNPNLYWYRQAAGRGLQLLFYSVGIGQISSEVPQNLSASRPQDRQFILSSKKLLLSDSGFYLCAWSVSLNTEAFFGQGTRLTVV.

The chain is built from TRBV11-2 and TRBJ2-7; TRBD1 matches 11 bases. This CDR3 is 17 amino acids long. The ends lost 4 bases at V and 5 bases at J; junction bases unmatched: 13. The germline V gene encodes CDR1 SGHAT and CDR2 FQNNGV. CDR3 sequence (DNA): TGTGCCAGCAGCTCCGGGACAGGGGGTCTCTTCGAGCACGAGCAGTACTTC. Translating gives CASSSGTGGLFEHEQYF.

This rearrangement joins TRBV7-2 to TRBJ1-2; TRBD1 might be the D (6 bases). With 5 bases removed from V and 4 bases from J, the gap between germline ends came to 23 bases. Germline assignment: CDR1 SGHTA and CDR2 FQGNSA. This CDR3 is 17 amino acids long. CDR3 sequence reads: CASSSSFSGGRVYGYTF. CDR3 DNA: TGTGCCAGCAGCAGCTCTTTCTCGGGGGGGCGAGTCTATGGCTACACCTTC.

The CDR3 nucleotides read TGTGCCAGCAGTGACAGCCTCCTAGGAGCTTTCTTT. Amino acid sequence: CASSDSLLGAFF. The chain links TRBV2 to TRBJ1-1; D is uncertain. Trimming stripped 3 bases from V and 10 bases from J, with 12 bases between. The germline gives CDR1 SNHLY, CDR2 FYNNEI. This CDR3 has 12 residues.

The rearrangement joins TRBV2 to TRBJ1-2; D gene uncertain. Germline V gene data show CDR1 as SNHLY and CDR2 as FYNNEI. The CDR3 is 13 residues long. The V end lost 6 bases, the J end lost 4 bases, and 12 bases lay between the germline ends. DNA for the CDR3: TGTGCCAGCAGCGAGATTACAGCCTATGGCTACACCTTC. Its protein product is CASSEITAYGYTF. The full variable domain, completed using reference TRBV2 and TRBJ1-2, is EPEVTQTPSHQVTQMGQEVILRCVPISNHLYFYWYRQILGQKVEFLVSFYNNEISEKSEIFDDQFSVERPDGSNFTLKIRSTKLEDSAMYFCASSEITAYGYTFGSGTRLTVV.

Here the CDR3 reads CASSYSSGLTDTQYF. The CDR3 DNA is TGTGCCAGCAGTTACTCTAGCGGCCTCACAGATACGCAGTATTTT. The chain has TRBV6-5 and TRBJ2-3, with D perhaps TRBD2 (6 bases). V was cut by 0 bases and J by 2 bases, with 9 bases left in between. CDR1 MNHEY and CDR2 SVGAGI come from the germline V gene. The CDR3 runs to 15 residues.

This clone was observed once. V and J are TRBV4-1 and TRBJ2-7; 9 nucleotides line up with TRBD1. Germline CDR1 reads MGHRA; CDR2 reads YSYEKL. This CDR3 contains 16 residues. V shed 7 bases, J shed 4 bases, and the junction held 14 bases outside the gene matches. CDR3 sequence reads: CASTEGIDRGGYEQYF. In nucleotides, the CDR3 is TGCGCCAGCACCGAAGGAATCGACAGGGGGGGTTACGAGCAGTACTTC.

There are many counts of this clone. The V gene is TRBV6-5, the J gene TRBJ2-1; D is unresolved. The CDR3 has 13 amino acids. Trimming pared 7 bases from V and 4 bases from J, leaving 11 bases between. Germline CDR1 reads MNHEY; CDR2 reads SVGAGI. CDR3 in amino acids: CASTGLFYNEQFF. CDR3 nucleotides: TGTGCCAGCACTGGGCTTTTTTACAATGAGCAGTTCTTC.

V usage is TRBV7-9 and J usage is TRBJ2-2, with TRBD1 identical over 8 bases. J was trimmed by 1 base and V by 6 bases; bases with no gene match: 4. Germline V gene data show CDR1 as SEHNR and CDR2 as FQNEAQ (reference sequence). The CDR3 covers 15 residues. DNA for the CDR3: TGTGCCAGCAGGCCAGGGGGCAGGAACACCGGGGAGCTGTTTTTT. Protein sequence: CASRPGGRNTGELFF.

This clone was seen once. The chain has TRBV2 and TRBJ2-5; TRBD2 agrees at 12 bases. The trim removed 2 bases at V and 8 bases at J, leaving 3 bases unmatched. The CDR3 is made up of 14 amino acids. Per germline, CDR1 SNHLY and CDR2 FYNNEI. CDR3 bases: TGTGCCAGCAGTGAAAGACTAGCGGGGGTAACCCAGTACTTC. Protein product: CASSERLAGVTQYF.

V gene TRBV29-1 combines with J gene TRBJ1-1; the D gene is possibly TRBD1 (6 bases). Germline V gene data show CDR1 as SQVTM and CDR2 as ANQGSEA. The V end was cut by 6 bases, the J end by 1 base, with 9 bases between. This CDR3 region has 12 residues. This CDR3 is CSVGDTNTEAFF. CDR3 DNA sequence: TGCAGCGTGGGGGACACGAACACTGAAGCTTTCTTT.

This rearrangement joins TRBV29-1 to TRBJ1-2, with no clear D. CDR1 is SQVTM and CDR2 is ANQGSEA in the germline V gene. This CDR3 has 13 residues. Trimming removed 5 bases at V and 1 base at J, with 11 bases between. The CDR3 here is CSVLVGGNYGYTF. CDR3 sequence (DNA): TGCAGCGTTTTGGTCGGTGGTAACTATGGCTACACCTTC.

The chain couples TRBV3-1 (or the pseudogene TRBV3-2) to TRBJ1-5; 7 positions agree with TRBD1. The CDR3 contains 13 residues. Per the germline V gene, CDR1 is LGHDT and CDR2 is YNNKEL (reference sequence). V dropped 2 bases and J dropped 10; count of bases not matched to a gene: 5. In nucleotides, the CDR3 is TGTGCCAGCAGCCAATTGACAGGGCACCCCCAGCATTTT. It codes for CASSQLTGHPQHF.

V usage is TRBV19 and J usage is TRBJ2-7, with D maybe TRBD1 (5 bases). From germline, CDR1 is LNHDA and CDR2 SQIVND (reference sequence). The CDR3 contains 14 residues. Trimming stripped 5 bases from V and 5 bases from J, with 16 bases between. CDR3 DNA: TGTGCCAGTAGTCCCCTCCTGACAGTCCACGAGCAGTACTTC. As protein: CASSPLLTVHEQYF.

The chain has TRBV4-2 and TRBJ1-1, with 7 bases fitting TRBD1. The CDR3 length is 15 residues. V was pared by 2 bases and J by 1 base, with 4 bases of the junction left unmatched. CDR1 is LGHNA, CDR2 YNFKEQ, per germline. In DNA, the CDR3 is TGTGCCAGCAGCCAAAACAGGGGCGAGAACACTGAAGCTTTCTTT. Translation: CASSQNRGENTEAFF.

There are a few counts of this clone. The chain has TRBV7-2 and TRBJ1-1; D might be TRBD1 (6 bases). Trimming pared 2 bases from V and 1 base from J, leaving 11 bases between. The CDR3 is made up of 15 amino acids. Germline assignment: CDR1 SGHTA and CDR2 FQGNSA. The CDR3, as DNA: TGTGCCAGCAGCTTAAGACCAGGGGAGAACACTGAAGCTTTCTTT. This codes for CASSLRPGENTEAFF.

As DNA, the CDR3 is TGTGCCAGCATGAGACAAACCTCTGGAAACACCATATATTTT. Its protein is CASMRQTSGNTIYF. V usage is TRBV2 and J usage is TRBJ1-3, with unresolved D. V was trimmed by 7 bases and J by 0 bases, leaving 10 bases between them. The V gene's germline CDR1 is SNHLY and CDR2 FYNNEI. This CDR3 contains 14 residues.

Only a few counts were recorded for this clone. This sequence joins TRBV7-2 and TRBJ2-7; 10 nucleotides match TRBD2. The CDR3 contains 14 residues. V was pared by 3 bases and J by 3 bases, with 2 bases of the junction left unmatched. Looked up from germline, CDR1 is SGHTA and CDR2 is FQGNSA. In nucleotides, the CDR3 is TGTGCCAGCAGCTTTACTAGCGGGGACTACGAGCAGTACTTC. It translates to CASSFTSGDYEQYF.

This clone was detected once. The V and J genes are TRBV4-3 and TRBJ2-5; the D is unclear. Germline CDR1 LGHNA, CDR2 YSLEER. The length of the CDR3 is 12 residues. Between the trimmed V and J ends, which lost 1 base and 5 bases, there was a span of 5 bases. The CDR3 reads CASSQGAETQYF. CDR3 DNA sequence: TGCGCCAGCAGCCAAGGGGCGGAGACCCAGTACTTC.

This clone was found once. The chain couples TRBV6-1 to TRBJ1-4; possible D gene TRBD1, 5 bases. Trimming stripped 2 bases from V and 0 bases from J, with 7 bases between. The germline V gene encodes CDR1 MNHNS and CDR2 SASEGT. The CDR3 covers 15 residues. CDR3 coding DNA: TGTGCCAGCAGTGAACGACAGCCAACTAATGAAAAACTGTTTTTT. Translated: CASSERQPTNEKLFF.

The V and J genes are TRBV2 and TRBJ2-7; D might be TRBD1 (6 bases). The CDR3 runs 14 residues. Germline-derived CDR1 and CDR2 are SNHLY and FYNNEI. Trimming took 6 bases from V and 2 from J, leaving 14 bases between them. CDR3 sequence reads: CASREQGLAYEQYF. DNA of the CDR3: TGTGCCAGCAGGGAACAGGGTCTTGCCTACGAGCAGTACTTC.

The V and J genes are TRBV24-1 and TRBJ1-4; 7 bases map to TRBD1. CDR3 length: 16 amino acids. Germline V CDR1 and CDR2: KGHDR, SFDVKD. Trimming removed 7 bases from V and 5 bases from J; junction bases left unmatched: 12. The CDR3 region is CATRGPGDRHNEKLFF. For the CDR3, the DNA is TGTGCCACCAGAGGGCCAGGGGACAGACACAATGAAAAACTGTTTTTT.

The chain is built from TRBV27 and TRBJ1-1, with D unresolved. CDR1 and CDR2 from the germline V gene are MNHEY and SMNVEV (reference sequence). The CDR3 has 13 residues. The V and J ends lost 3 bases and 0 bases respectively, with 5 bases between them. CDR3 in amino acids: CASSFLMNTEAFF. CDR3 coding DNA: TGTGCCAGCAGTTTTTTAATGAACACTGAAGCTTTCTTT.

The chain has TRBV2 and TRBJ2-5; TRBD2 might be the D (5 bases). V lost 6 bases and J lost 5, with 13 bases in between. Germline V gene lookup returns CDR1 SNHLY and CDR2 FYNNEI. CDR3 length: 13 residues. CDR3 residues: CASRSEAVETQYF. Here the CDR3 DNA reads TGTGCCAGCAGGTCGGAGGCGGTCGAGACCCAGTACTTC.

The chain uses TRBV5-1 and TRBJ1-3, with 8 bases matching TRBD1. Germline loops: CDR1 SGHRS, CDR2 YFSETQ. V shed 4 bases and J 1 base; nucleotides not matched to a gene: 13. CDR3 length equals 18 residues. This chain's CDR3 is CASSPEEDRESSGNTIYF. CDR3 DNA: TGCGCCAGCAGCCCAGAGGAGGACAGGGAATCTTCTGGAAACACCATATATTTT. The full variable domain, completed using reference TRBV5-1 and TRBJ1-3, is KAGVTQTPRYLIKTRGQQVTLSCSPISGHRSVSWYQQTPGQGLQFLFEYFSETQRNKGNFPGRFSGRQFSNSRSEMNVSTLELGDSALYLCASSPEEDRESSGNTIYFGEGSWLTVV.

The chain employs TRBV19 and TRBJ1-3; D ambiguous. CDR1 is LNHDA, CDR2 SQIVND, per germline (reference sequence). The CDR3 is made up of 16 amino acids. V was shortened by 2 bases and J by 0 bases, with 11 bases between the two germline ends. CDR3 region: CASSIIQASSGNTIYF. The CDR3 bases are TGTGCCAGTAGTATAATCCAGGCAAGCTCTGGAAACACCATATATTTT.

This chain connects TRBV3-1 (or the pseudogene TRBV3-2) to TRBJ1-3, with 11 bases that match TRBD1. Unmatched junction bases numbered 5, after V lost 4 bases and J lost 0 bases. There are 17 residues in the CDR3. The V gene's germline CDR1 is LGHDT and CDR2 YNNKEL (reference sequence). The CDR3 is CASSPRDRGDSGNTIYF. As DNA, the CDR3 is TGTGCCAGCAGCCCCAGGGACAGGGGGGACTCTGGAAACACCATATATTTT.

This chain connects TRBV5-1 to TRBJ2-1, with D maybe TRBD2 (6 bases). Trimming removed 4 bases from V and 2 bases from J, with 13 bases in between. The CDR3 loop spans 15 amino acids. Germline V CDR1 and CDR2: SGHRS, YFSETQ. In DNA form, the CDR3 reads TGCGCCAGCAGCCCGGGGACTGCAGCCTACAATGAGCAGTTCTTC. Its protein product is CASSPGTAAYNEQFF.